This T cell receptor beta chain appears in the sequencing data of a study of blood T cells in healthy people across ages. A second about 6 to 12 cycle PCR used barcoded and J-beta primers. One entry per CDR3 protein results from TCRdb running MiXCR on the 5' RACE reads. This sample carries about 970,000 distinct CDR3 sequences, roughly 51% of them seen once, and the ten largest clones take about 20%. The germline V gene encodes CDR1 LGHDT and CDR2 YNNKEL (reference sequence). This CDR3 contains 17 residues. Whole-study results and caveats: The long-lived group displayed more naive CD4+ cells, plus higher diversity, than the aged donors did. The lack of PBMC sorting stopped any conclusive naive versus antigen-experienced comparison.

Comment on this clonotype: The antigen is not known. The junction differs from germline at one of its ends, possibly a read error.

Every participating donor contributed around 9.5 milliliters of peripheral blood through a draw. Isolated per sample were at least 6 million PBMCs. The source of this sequence is a woman aged 60-75 years in good health. Sequences were obtained from blood. The chain joins TRBV3-1 to TRBJ2-5; D might be TRBD2 (5 bases). CDR3 sequence reads: CARSQDRGSSPSQEQYF. The CDR3 DNA sequence: TGTGCCCGCAGCCAAGATCGAGGGTCTAGCCCCAGTCAAGAGCAGTACTTC.